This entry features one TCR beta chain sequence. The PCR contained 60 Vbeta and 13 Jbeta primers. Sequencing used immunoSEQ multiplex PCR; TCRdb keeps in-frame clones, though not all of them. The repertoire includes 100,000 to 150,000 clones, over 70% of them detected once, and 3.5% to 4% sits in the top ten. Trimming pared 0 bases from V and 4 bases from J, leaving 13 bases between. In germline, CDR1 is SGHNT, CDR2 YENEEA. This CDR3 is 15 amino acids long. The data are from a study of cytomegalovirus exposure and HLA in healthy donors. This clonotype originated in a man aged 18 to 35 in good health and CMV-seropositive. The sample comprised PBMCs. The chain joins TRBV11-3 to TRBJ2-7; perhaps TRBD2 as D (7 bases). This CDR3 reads CASSLDRRGGYEQYF. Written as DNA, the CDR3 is TGTGCCAGCAGCTTAGATCGTAGGGGGGGGTACGAGCAGTACTTC.